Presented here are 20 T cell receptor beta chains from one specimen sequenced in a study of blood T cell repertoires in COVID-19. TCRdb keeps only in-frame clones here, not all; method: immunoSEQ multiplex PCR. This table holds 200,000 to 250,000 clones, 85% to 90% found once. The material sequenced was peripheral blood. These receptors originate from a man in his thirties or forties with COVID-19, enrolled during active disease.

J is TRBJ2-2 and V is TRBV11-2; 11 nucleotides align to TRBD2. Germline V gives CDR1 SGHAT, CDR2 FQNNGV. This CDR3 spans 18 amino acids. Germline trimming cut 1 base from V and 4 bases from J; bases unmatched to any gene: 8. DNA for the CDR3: TGTGCCAGCAGCTTAGCACCGGGACTAGCGGAAATCACCGGGGAGCTGTTTTTT. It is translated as CASSLAPGLAEITGELFF.

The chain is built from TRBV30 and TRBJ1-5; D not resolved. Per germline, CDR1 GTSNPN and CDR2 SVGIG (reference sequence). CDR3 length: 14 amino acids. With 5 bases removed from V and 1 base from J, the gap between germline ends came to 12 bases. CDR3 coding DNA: TGTGCCTGGGGGCCCAGACTAAGCAATCAGCCCCAGCATTTT. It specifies CAWGPRLSNQPQHF.

The CDR3 loop reads CATSDSGLAGFEQYF. CDR3 nucleotide sequence: TGTGCCACCAGTGATTCGGGACTAGCGGGATTCGAGCAGTACTTC. This rearrangement joins TRBV24-1 to TRBJ2-7, with 13 bases lining up with TRBD2. The germline V gene encodes CDR1 KGHDR and CDR2 SFDVKD. This CDR3 comprises 15 residues. V lost 2 bases and J lost 6; bases outside the gene matches: 3.

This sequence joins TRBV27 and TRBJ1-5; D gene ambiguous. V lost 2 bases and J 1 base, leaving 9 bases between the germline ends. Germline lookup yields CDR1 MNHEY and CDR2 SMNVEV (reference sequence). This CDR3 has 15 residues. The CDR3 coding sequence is TGTGCCAGCAGTTTACGGGGAGACAGCAATCAGCCCCAGCATTTT. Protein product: CASSLRGDSNQPQHF.

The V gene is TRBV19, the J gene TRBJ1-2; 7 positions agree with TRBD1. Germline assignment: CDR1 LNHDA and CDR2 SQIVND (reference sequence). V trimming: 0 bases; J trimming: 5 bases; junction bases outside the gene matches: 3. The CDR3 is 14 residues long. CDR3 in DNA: TGTGCCAGTAGTATAGAGGGACAGATTTATGGCTACACCTTC. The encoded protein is CASSIEGQIYGYTF.

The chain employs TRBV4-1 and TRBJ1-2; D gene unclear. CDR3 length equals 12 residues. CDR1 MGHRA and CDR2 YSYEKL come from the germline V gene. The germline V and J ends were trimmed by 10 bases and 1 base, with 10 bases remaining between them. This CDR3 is CATSTINYGYTF. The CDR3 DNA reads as TGCGCCACCTCGACAATTAACTATGGCTACACCTTC.

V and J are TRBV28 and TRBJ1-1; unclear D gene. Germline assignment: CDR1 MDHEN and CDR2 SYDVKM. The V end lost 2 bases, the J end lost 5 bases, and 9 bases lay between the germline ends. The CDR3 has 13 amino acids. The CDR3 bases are TGTGCCAGCAGTTTACCGGGAGGAACTGAAGCTTTCTTT. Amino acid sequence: CASSLPGGTEAFF.

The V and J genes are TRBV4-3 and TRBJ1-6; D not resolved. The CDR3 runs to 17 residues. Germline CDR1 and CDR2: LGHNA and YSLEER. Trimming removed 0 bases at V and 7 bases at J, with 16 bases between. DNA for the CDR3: TGCGCCAGCAGCCAAGATTATAACGCAGAGGAAAATTCACCCCTCCACTTT. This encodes CASSQDYNAEENSPLHF.

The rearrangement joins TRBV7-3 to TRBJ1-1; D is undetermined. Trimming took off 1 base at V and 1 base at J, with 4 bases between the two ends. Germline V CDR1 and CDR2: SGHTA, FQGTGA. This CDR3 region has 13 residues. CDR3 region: CASSLIQNTEAFF. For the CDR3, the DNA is TGTGCCAGCAGCTTAATCCAGAACACTGAAGCTTTCTTT.

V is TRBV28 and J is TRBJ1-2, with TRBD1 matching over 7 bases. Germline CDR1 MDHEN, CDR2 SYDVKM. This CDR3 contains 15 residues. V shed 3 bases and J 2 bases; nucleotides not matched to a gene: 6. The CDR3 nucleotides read TGTGCCAGCAGTTTTGCCCAGACAGGGAACTATGGCTACACCTTC. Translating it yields CASSFAQTGNYGYTF.

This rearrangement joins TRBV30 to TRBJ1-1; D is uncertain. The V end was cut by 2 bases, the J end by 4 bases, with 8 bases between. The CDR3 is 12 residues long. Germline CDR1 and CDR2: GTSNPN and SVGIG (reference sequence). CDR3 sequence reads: CAWSSGATEAFF. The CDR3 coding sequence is TGTGCCTGGAGTAGTGGAGCCACTGAAGCTTTCTTT.

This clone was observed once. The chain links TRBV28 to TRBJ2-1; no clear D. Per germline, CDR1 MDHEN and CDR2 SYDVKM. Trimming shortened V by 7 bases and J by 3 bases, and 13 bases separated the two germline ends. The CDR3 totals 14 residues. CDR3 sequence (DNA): TGTGCCAGCATGTCTCCCCCGGGCTACAATGAGCAGTTCTTC. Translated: CASMSPPGYNEQFF.

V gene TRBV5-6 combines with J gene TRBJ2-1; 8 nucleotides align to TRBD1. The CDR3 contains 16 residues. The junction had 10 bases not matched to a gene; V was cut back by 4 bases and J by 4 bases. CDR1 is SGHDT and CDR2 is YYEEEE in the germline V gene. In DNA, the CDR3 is TGTGCCAGCAGCGGGCCGGCAGGGGGCAATTACAATGAGCAGTTCTTC. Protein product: CASSGPAGGNYNEQFF.

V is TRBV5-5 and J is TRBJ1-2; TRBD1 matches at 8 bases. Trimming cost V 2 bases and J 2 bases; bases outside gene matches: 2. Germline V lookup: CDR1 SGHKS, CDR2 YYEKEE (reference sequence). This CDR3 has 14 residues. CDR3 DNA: TGTGCCAGCAGCTTCCCAGGGGGCAACTATGGCTACACCTTC. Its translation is CASSFPGGNYGYTF.

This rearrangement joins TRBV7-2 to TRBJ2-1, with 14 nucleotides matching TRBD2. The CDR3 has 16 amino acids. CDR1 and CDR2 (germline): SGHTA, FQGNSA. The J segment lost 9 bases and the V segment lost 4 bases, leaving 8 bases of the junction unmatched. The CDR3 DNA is TGTGCCAGCAGCTACACCGGGACTAGCGGGAGCCGTGAGCAGTTCTTC. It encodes CASSYTGTSGSREQFF. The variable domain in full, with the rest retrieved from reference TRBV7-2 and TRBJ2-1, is GAGVSQSPSNKVTEKGKDVELRCDPISGHTALYWYRQSLGQGLEFLIYFQGNSAPDKSGLPSDRFSAERTGGSVSTLTIQRTQQEDSAVYLCASSYTGTSGSREQFFGPGTRLTVL.

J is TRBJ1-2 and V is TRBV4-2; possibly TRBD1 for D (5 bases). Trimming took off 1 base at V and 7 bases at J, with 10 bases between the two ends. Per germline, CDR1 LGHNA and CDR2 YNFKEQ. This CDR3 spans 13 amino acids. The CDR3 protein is CASSQGGAAGYTF. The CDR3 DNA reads TGTGCCAGCAGCCAAGGCGGGGCCGCTGGCTACACCTTC.

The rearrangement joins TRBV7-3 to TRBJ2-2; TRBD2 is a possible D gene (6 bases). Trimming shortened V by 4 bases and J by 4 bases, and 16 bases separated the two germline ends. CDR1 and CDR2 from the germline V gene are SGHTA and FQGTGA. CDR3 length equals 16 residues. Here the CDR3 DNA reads TGTGCCAGCAGCTCAGCGGGCCCCTTACCCACCGGGGAGCTGTTTTTT. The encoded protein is CASSSAGPLPTGELFF.

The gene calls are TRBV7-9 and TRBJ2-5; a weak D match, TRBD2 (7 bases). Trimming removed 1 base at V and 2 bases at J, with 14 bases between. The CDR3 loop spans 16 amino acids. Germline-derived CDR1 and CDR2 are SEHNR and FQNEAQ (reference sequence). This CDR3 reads CASSLGGGYPQETQYF. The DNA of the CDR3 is TGTGCCAGCAGCTTAGGCGGGGGCTACCCTCAAGAGACCCAGTACTTC.

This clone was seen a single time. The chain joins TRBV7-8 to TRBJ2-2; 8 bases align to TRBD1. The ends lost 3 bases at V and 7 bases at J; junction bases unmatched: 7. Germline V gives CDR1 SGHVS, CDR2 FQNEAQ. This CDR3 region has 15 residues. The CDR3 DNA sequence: TGTGCCAGCAGCTTGCCAGGGGGCTTATTCGGGGAGCTGTTTTTT. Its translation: CASSLPGGLFGELFF.

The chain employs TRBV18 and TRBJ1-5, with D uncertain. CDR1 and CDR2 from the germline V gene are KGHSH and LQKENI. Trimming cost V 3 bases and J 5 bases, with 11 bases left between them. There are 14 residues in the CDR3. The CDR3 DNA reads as TGTGCCAGCTCACCGATGGCAGGCGATCAGCCCCAGCATTTT. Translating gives CASSPMAGDQPQHF.